Listed here is a single T cell receptor beta chain. Original handling: Estimation of nucleated cell counts relied on the amplification of reference gene primers. The method was immunoSEQ multiplex PCR; TCRdb's version includes in-frame clones alone and lacks a portion of them. V and J calls and clone size are copied from that table; D and trimming were computed from the DNA. Among about 210,000 clones listed, approximately 86% were seen once. This sample is part of a study of blood T cell repertoires in COVID-19. About the research overall: Material from acute and convalescent COVID-19 was sourced from the United States, Italy and Spain.

Germline V gene sequence: CDR1 SGHTA, CDR2 FQGNSA. The CDR3 sequence is 13 residues long. V lost 4 bases to trimming and J lost 4 bases, with 11 bases between them. The TCR sequence derives from a man aged 55 to 69 with acute or convalescent COVID-19. The chain joins TRBV7-2 to TRBJ2-7, with D uncertain. What was sequenced was peripheral blood. CDR3 sequence reads: CASSSQTSYEQYF. For the CDR3, the DNA is TGTGCCAGCAGCTCCCAGACATCGTACGAGCAGTACTTC.